The 8 T cell receptor beta chains below come from one sample, sequenced in a study of blood T cells in healthy people across ages (dated by TCRdb to the mid-2010s). Receptor amplification or capture employed 5' RACE. The sequencing machine was an Illumina HiSeq 2500. A second PCR of about 7 to 12 cycles was performed with a sample-barcoded 5' primer and a J-beta primer mix. TCRdb redid the processing of the public reads, applying fastp at Q25 and MiXCR, and retained in-frame beta chains. Here each entry gathers all rows of one CDR3 protein and keeps the most common genes and DNA. Counted in this sample were approximately 940,000 distinct CDR3 sequences; around 48% of them appeared once. Around 15% of the sample lies in the top ten. The sample was blood. These receptors came from a man aged 25-45 years in good health.

The genes are TRBV4-2 and TRBJ1-2, with D uncertain. CDR3 length: 13 residues. Germline values: CDR1 LGHNA, CDR2 YNFKEQ. V was clipped by 4 bases and J by 7 bases, with 13 bases between them. CDR3 protein: CASSPGDLFGYTF. The CDR3 coding sequence is TGTGCCAGCAGCCCGGGTGATCTGTTTGGCTACACCTTC.

The V and J genes are TRBV5-1 and TRBJ1-1; no definite D call. There are 13 residues in the CDR3. Germline V gene sequence: CDR1 SGHRS, CDR2 YFSETQ. Trimming left V 5 bases short and J 1 base short, with 9 bases between. The CDR3 nucleotides are TGCGCCAGCAGGGTAACCAGGAACACTGAAGCTTTCTTT. The encoded protein is CASRVTRNTEAFF.

This clonotype has a handful of counts. The rearrangement joins TRBV25-1 to TRBJ2-1, with 8 bases lining up with TRBD2. The germline V gene encodes CDR1 MGHDK and CDR2 SYGVNS. The junction had 12 bases not matched to a gene; V was cut back by 7 bases and J by 7 bases. The CDR3 has 15 residues. As DNA, the CDR3 is TGTGCCAGCAAACTAGCGGACAAGGTAGGAAATGAGCAGTTCTTC. Encoded protein: CASKLADKVGNEQFF. The complete variable domain, with remaining parts taken from reference TRBV25-1 and TRBJ2-1, reads EADIYQTPRYLVIGTGKKITLECSQTMGHDKMYWYQQDPGMELHLIHYSYGVNSTEKGDLSSESTVSRIRTEHFPLTLESARPSHTSQYLCASKLADKVGNEQFFGPGTRLTVL.

This chain links TRBV7-8 with TRBJ2-1; TRBD1 aligns across 9 bases. The DNA end lines up better with TRBJ2-7; the J call may be wrong. The germline V gene encodes CDR1 SGHVS and CDR2 FQNEAQ. This CDR3 contains 16 residues. This CDR3 reads CASSLTPPGQGYEQYF. CDR3 sequence (DNA): TGTGCCAGCAGCTTAACCCCTCCGGGACAGGGCTACGAGCAGTACTTC.

Turning to this clonotype: The junction departs from the called germline gene at one end, perhaps through a read error. The chain recombines TRBV18 with TRBJ1-1, with 9 bases that match TRBD1. Germline CDR1 reads KGHSH; CDR2 reads LQKENI. This CDR3 has 14 amino acids. CDR3 loop: CASSPSGTGNEDFF. The CDR3 DNA reads TGTGCCAGCTCACCATCCGGGACAGGGAATGAAGATTTCTTT.

The J gene is TRBJ2-2, the V gene TRBV7-2; 10 bases align to TRBD1. This CDR3 spans 15 amino acids. With V trimmed by 6 bases and J by 7 bases, 8 bases remained unmatched. The germline V gene has CDR1 SGHTA and CDR2 FQGNSA. The DNA for the CDR3 is TGTGCCAGCAGTCGGGGACAGGGGACGAGCGGGGAGCTGTTTTTT. It yields the protein CASSRGQGTSGELFF.

In its sample, this clonotype was seen a few times. The chain employs TRBV4-3 and TRBJ1-2; D ambiguous. V lost 4 bases and J 8 bases, leaving 20 bases between the germline ends. The CDR3 runs 15 residues. The V gene's germline CDR1 is LGHNA and CDR2 YSLEER. The CDR3 here is CASSLETGLPTGYTF. For the CDR3, the DNA is TGCGCCAGCAGCCTAGAGACCGGATTGCCTACGGGCTACACCTTC.

This clonotype was counted once. The chain joins TRBV12-3 or TRBV12-4 to TRBJ2-5; no firm D call. V lost 6 bases, J lost 11 bases, and 19 bases lay in between. CDR3 length equals 13 residues. CDR3 in amino acids: CASSSGLYGEQYF. The CDR3 coding sequence is TGTGCCAGCAGCAGTGGGCTTTACGGTGAGCAGTACTTC.